The entry below describes one T cell receptor (beta chain). This sample is part of a study of blood T cell repertoires in COVID-19. About the research overall: The United States, Italy and Spain provided the acute and convalescent COVID-19 samples. PBMCs, B-cell-depleted T cells, or T cells were the source of the cDNA or gDNA that made up the material.

CDR1 SGHNT and CDR2 YENEEA come from the germline V gene. V was pared by 0 bases and J by 7 bases, with 2 bases of the junction left unmatched. The CDR3 extends over 14 amino acids. In the original workflow: The authors estimated nucleated cell counts from reference gene primer amplification. Assay: immunoSEQ multiplex PCR; the TCRdb copy retains only in-frame clones and omits some. V and J calls and clone size are given by that table; D and trimming were obtained from the DNA. The sample lists 250,000 to 350,000 clones, approximately 88% occurring once. The sequenced sample consisted of peripheral blood. The chain uses TRBV11-3 and TRBJ2-1, with 8 bases aligning to TRBD2. The sequence was obtained from a woman in her twenties or thirties who had recovered from COVID-19. The CDR3 nucleotides read TGTGCCAGCAGCTTAGATCCGGGGGGGAATGAGCAGTTCTTC. Amino acid sequence: CASSLDPGGNEQFF.